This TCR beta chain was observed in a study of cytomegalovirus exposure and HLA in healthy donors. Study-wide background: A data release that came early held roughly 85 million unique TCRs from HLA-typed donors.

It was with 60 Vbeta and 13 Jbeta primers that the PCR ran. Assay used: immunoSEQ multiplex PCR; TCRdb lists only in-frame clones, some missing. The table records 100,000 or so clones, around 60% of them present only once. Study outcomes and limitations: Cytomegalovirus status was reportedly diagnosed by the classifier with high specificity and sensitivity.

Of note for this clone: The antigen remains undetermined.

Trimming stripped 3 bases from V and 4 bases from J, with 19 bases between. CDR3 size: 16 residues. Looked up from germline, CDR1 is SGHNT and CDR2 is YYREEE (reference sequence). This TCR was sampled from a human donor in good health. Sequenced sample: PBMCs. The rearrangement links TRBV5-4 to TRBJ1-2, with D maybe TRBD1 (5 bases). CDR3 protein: CASSSGETGLIYGYTF. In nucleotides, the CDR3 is TGTGCCAGCAGCTCTGGTGAAACGGGACTGATCTATGGCTACACCTTC.